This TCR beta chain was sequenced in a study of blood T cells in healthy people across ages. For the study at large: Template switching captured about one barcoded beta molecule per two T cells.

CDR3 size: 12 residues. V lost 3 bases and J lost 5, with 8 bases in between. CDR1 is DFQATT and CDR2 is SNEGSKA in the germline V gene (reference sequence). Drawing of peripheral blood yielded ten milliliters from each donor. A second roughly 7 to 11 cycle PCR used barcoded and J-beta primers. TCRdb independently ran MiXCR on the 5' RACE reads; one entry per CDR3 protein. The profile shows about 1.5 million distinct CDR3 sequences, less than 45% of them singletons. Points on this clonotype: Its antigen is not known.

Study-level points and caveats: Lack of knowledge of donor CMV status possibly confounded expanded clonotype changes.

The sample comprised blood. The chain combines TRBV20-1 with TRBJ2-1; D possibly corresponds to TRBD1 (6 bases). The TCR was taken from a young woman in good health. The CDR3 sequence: CSARGHHNEQFF. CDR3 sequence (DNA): TGCAGTGCTAGGGGACACCACAATGAGCAGTTCTTC.